This T cell receptor (beta chain) was obtained from a study of T cell responses to AZD1222 COVID-19 vaccine (dated by TCRdb to about 2021). Study-wide context: A total of approximately 230 trial participants underwent TCR sequencing, of whom some 210 received two doses of AZD1222 and some 25 received two doses of the MenACWY control vaccine. Trial participants were enrolled by age into subgroups of 18-55, 56-69 and 70-plus years, and roughly 150, 30 and 60 TCR-sequenced participants, respectively, were included in these subgroups. Study-wide findings and limitations: Vaccine-associated CD4 TCRs spanned the whole spike protein, with dominant responses in regions 160-218 and 743-854. Reportedly, almost half of the unique spike-specific TCRs recognized epitopes lying outside the regions that are mutated in the B.1.351 and B.1.1.7 variants. In the small 56-69-year group, the increase in depth fell short of significance, most likely because of low power. Only five to seven AZD1222 recipients were SARS-CoV-2 seropositive at baseline, limiting conclusions about previously exposed vaccinees. Most participants were white British and females outnumbered males, and the authors suggested that clonal diversity may have been underestimated. Because no day 14 peak-response samples were available, the repertoires could be characterized only after the peak T cell response. After two AZD1222 doses, both the breadth and the depth of spike-specific TCRs were significantly higher than at day 0 and than in MenACWY recipients.

Per the publication, the time point label means: baseline before first vaccination. The intended sense of this specimen's treatment or condition label: meningococcal conjugate vaccine given as trial control. Samples from vaccinated people were obtained from the UK trials COV001 and COV002, which included a single-blind randomized controlled phase 2/3 trial of AZD1222 (ChAdOx1 nCoV-19) in healthy adults. For TCRbeta chain sequencing, PBMC samples from trial participants were taken at day 0 and at day 28 after the second dose. On this clone: Which antigen it targets is not known. No quality values exist for individual bases; no much larger clone is one base distant.

The CDR3 regions of human TCRbeta chains were analyzed by immunosequencing. The source study handled its data this way. TCRs in the repertoires were matched against a reference library of SARS-CoV-2-specific TCRs that had been generated with the MIRA antigen-specificity platform. Breadth was defined as the fraction of unique TCRs that were SARS-CoV-2-associated, and depth was defined as the fraction of total T cells that were SARS-CoV-2-associated. Using the MIRA data, every spike-specific TCR was mapped to the spike region that the TCR reacted to and assigned to either a CD4 or a CD8 class. Log10-transformed breadth and depth values were compared by one-way ANOVA with Sidak's multiple comparisons tests. Not all clones reach the TCRdb copy of this immuneACCESS table, which keeps in-frame sequences only. Checked studies attribute under half of the gap to unresolved V genes and leave the rest unexplained. That table supplies the V and J calls and clone size; D and trimming were determined from the DNA. This sample has some 140,000 clones in its table, and approximately 87% of those were observed once. The ten most abundant clones make up 5.5% of the sample.

V is reduced by 4 bases and J by 1 base, leaving a spacing of 14 bases between them. The CDR3 sequence holds 15 residues, the cysteine and phenylalanine included. The CDR3 DNA has 45 bases and is translated from base 1. According to the germline V gene, CDR1 reads SGDLS and CDR2 reads YYNGEE. The sequence was obtained from an adult in good health. In this chain, TRBV9 is recombined with TRBJ1-1, with a tentative D gene TRBD1 over 5 matching bases. Sequencing was performed on peripheral blood, taken on day 0 of MenACWY control vaccination. The nucleotide sequence is TGTGCCAGCAGCTTCCCCCCCGGACAGAACACTGAAGCTTTCTTT. It encodes CASSFPPGQNTEAFF.